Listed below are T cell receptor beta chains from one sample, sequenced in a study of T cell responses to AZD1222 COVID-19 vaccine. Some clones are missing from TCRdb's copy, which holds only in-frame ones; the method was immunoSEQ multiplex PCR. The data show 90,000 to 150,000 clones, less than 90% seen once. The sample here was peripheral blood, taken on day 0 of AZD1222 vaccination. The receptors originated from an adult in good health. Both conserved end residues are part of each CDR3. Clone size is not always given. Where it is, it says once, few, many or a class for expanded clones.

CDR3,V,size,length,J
CASSEGRVGKTQYF,TRBV6-1,-,14,TRBJ2-5
CASSPPILVTEAFF,TRBV18,-,14,TRBJ1-1
CASTLGQGGAGELFF,TRBV9,-,15,TRBJ2-2
CASSENQNYNSPLHF,TRBV6-1,-,15,TRBJ1-6
CASSFPGLAGLEQFF,TRBV28,once,15,TRBJ2-1
CASSRRGAYEQYF,TRBV11-2,-,13,TRBJ2-7
CASGAGANTGELFF,TRBV19,-,14,TRBJ2-2
CSVGLNTEAFF,TRBV29-1,-,11,TRBJ1-1
CASSPGGPDTQYF,TRBV9,-,13,TRBJ2-3
CASSSGRVTGELFF,TRBV7-8,-,14,TRBJ2-2
CAWSHSGLSYNEQFF,TRBV30,-,15,TRBJ2-1
CATSDLPLAGGLSYEQYF,TRBV24-1,-,18,TRBJ2-7
CASSLRQGGTDTQYF,TRBV5-4,-,15,TRBJ2-3
CASSLGGLPQGEQYF,TRBV11-2,-,15,TRBJ2-7
CASSLNQPQHF,TRBV2,-,11,TRBJ1-5
CASSQTDRLNEKLFF,TRBV5-6,-,15,TRBJ1-4
CASSQGPRNTEAFF,TRBV4-1,-,14,TRBJ1-1
CASSLGTSGWDEQYF,TRBV7-9,-,15,TRBJ2-7
CASSSLATTDTQYF,TRBV7-9,-,14,TRBJ2-3
CASFGTGEATEAFF,TRBV21-1,-,14,TRBJ1-1
CASSPRDRTNTGELFF,TRBV5-6,-,16,TRBJ2-2
CAWRHRGGETQYF,TRBV30,-,13,TRBJ2-5
CSVGARQGGEQYF,TRBV29-1,-,13,TRBJ2-7
CAWRMRGSAYEQYF,TRBV30,-,14,TRBJ2-7
CASTTGARPAKLFF,TRBV19,-,14,TRBJ1-4
CASSWGPLNTEAFF,TRBV5-4,-,14,TRBJ1-1
CASSVEAWRTGELFF,TRBV9,-,15,TRBJ2-2
CATRAGGAYNEQFF,TRBV24-1,-,14,TRBJ2-1
CASSLVRTGPNEKLFF,TRBV7-8,-,16,TRBJ1-4
CASSELAGFYNEQFF,TRBV2,-,15,TRBJ2-1
CASTRQGGDTGELFF,TRBV6-5,-,15,TRBJ2-2
CSVGGSGTNEQYF,TRBV29-1,-,13,TRBJ2-7
CASTPRDRGYVNTEAFF,TRBV21-1,-,17,TRBJ1-1
CASSLAGVSYNEQFF,TRBV7-9,-,15,TRBJ2-1
CASSKTGGGGNTIYF,TRBV5-6,-,15,TRBJ1-3
CASSPQGRRDTEAFF,TRBV11-3,-,15,TRBJ1-1
CASSHETGASSTEAFF,TRBV3-1/TRBV3-2,few,16,TRBJ1-1
CASSIQGAQNYGYTF,TRBV19,once,15,TRBJ1-2
CASSIGQAGGNTIYF,TRBV6-5,once,15,TRBJ1-3
CASSRQMNTEAFF,TRBV14,-,13,TRBJ1-1
CASSGVNGYTF,TRBV2,-,11,TRBJ1-2
CASSLAGLGGSPYEQYF,TRBV5-1,-,17,TRBJ2-7
CATSGTSGASSYNEQFF,TRBV24-1,-,17,TRBJ2-1